This is a list of T cell receptor beta chains from one sample in a study of T cell responses to AZD1222 COVID-19 vaccine. The protocol was immunoSEQ multiplex PCR, while the TCRdb copy is restricted to in-frame clones and leaves out a portion. The sample consists of some 200,000 clones, around 89% of them appearing once. The sample in question was peripheral blood, obtained 28 days after the second AZD1222 dose. Source of these receptors: an adult who received the AZD1222 COVID-19 vaccine. The CDR3 runs from the conserved cysteine through the conserved F or W. The D gene is left open where the match is weak. Clone size appears in some rows only: once, few, many, or a class for an expanded clone.

-	TRBJ2-3	few	TRBV6-2/TRBV6-3	TGTGCCAGCAGCCAGACTAGTGGATATTCAGATACGCAGTATTTT	CASSQTSGYSDTQYF
-	TRBJ1-1	-	TRBV2	TGTGCCAGCAGAGACGTTCGTGCTGAAGCTTTCTTT	CASRDVRAEAFF
-	TRBJ1-1	-	TRBV27	TGTGCCAGCAGTTCCTTGACAGAGACGATTAACACTGAAGCTTTCTTT	CASSSLTETINTEAFF
-	TRBJ2-2	-	TRBV6-1	TGTGCCAGCAGTGAGAAAACCAACACCGGGGAGCTGTTTTTT	CASSEKTNTGELFF
-	TRBJ1-2	-	TRBV28	TGTGCCAGCAGTTTTCCAGGGTCCCGGGGCTACACCTTC	CASSFPGSRGYTF
TRBD2	TRBJ2-4	-	TRBV9	TGTGCCAGCAGCCCCTCGACTAGCGCGAACATTCAGTACTTC	CASSPSTSANIQYF
-	TRBJ2-7	-	TRBV6-2/TRBV6-3	TGTGCCAGCAGTTACCTAGGTCCGTCCGAGCAGTACTTC	CASSYLGPSEQYF
-	TRBJ2-5	-	TRBV18	TGTGCCAGCTCACGAGGGACGTCTCCGGGAGAGACCCAGTACTTC	CASSRGTSPGETQYF
TRBD2	TRBJ2-1	few	TRBV27	TGTGCCAGCTCACCCGGGGGGGCACCCTACAATGAGCAGTTCTTC	CASSPGGAPYNEQFF
-	TRBJ2-7	-	TRBV21-1	TGTGCCAGCAGCCAAGCGGGACAGGGGGCCTACGAGCAGTACTTC	CASSQAGQGAYEQYF
-	TRBJ1-4	-	TRBV5-5	TGTGCCAGCAGATTTGGACAATCGGCCGGCGCTAATGAAAAACTGTTTTTT	CASRFGQSAGANEKLFF
TRBD2	TRBJ2-1	-	TRBV19	TGTGCCAGTGCTACTAGCGGGACCTGGGATGAGCAGTTCTTC	CASATSGTWDEQFF
TRBD2	TRBJ2-7	-	TRBV5-8	TGTGCCAGCAGCTTGGTGGCTAGCGGGATCCCCAGGCACGAGCAGTACTTC	CASSLVASGIPRHEQYF
-	TRBJ2-7	-	TRBV24-1	TGTGCCACCAGTGACGGCAGCGGGTACGAGCAGTACTTC	CATSDGSGYEQYF
TRBD1	TRBJ1-1	-	TRBV7-9	TGTGCCAGCAGCCCTGCGGCAGGGGGTTCTGGAGCTTTCTTT	CASSPAAGGSGAFF
TRBD1	TRBJ1-2	-	TRBV18	TGTGCCAGCTCACCGGGGGACAGGGCAAGTGGCTATGGCTACACCTTC	CASSPGDRASGYGYTF
-	TRBJ1-1	-	TRBV11-2	TGTGCCAGCAGCCTGAAAGGGGGGGGCACTGAAGCTTTCTTT	CASSLKGGGTEAFF
-	TRBJ1-2	-	TRBV3-1/TRBV3-2	TGTGCCAGCAGCCAAGAACCTAACTATGGCTACACCTTC	CASSQEPNYGYTF
-	TRBJ1-2	-	TRBV18	TGTGCCAGCTCACCACCGGGCCAGGGGATGGACTATGGCTACACCTTC	CASSPPGQGMDYGYTF
-	TRBJ1-5	-	TRBV21-1	TGTGCCAGCAGGTGGGGGGCGGCAGGGTTTAATCAGCCCCAGCATTTT	CASRWGAAGFNQPQHF
-	TRBJ2-7	-	TRBV6-2/TRBV6-3	TGTGCCAGCAGTTACCGCCCAGGGCACTCCTACGAGCAGTACTTC	CASSYRPGHSYEQYF
-	TRBJ2-1	-	TRBV4-3	TGCGCCAGCAGCCAAGATTGGACAGAGAAGCAGTTCTTC	CASSQDWTEKQFF
-	TRBJ2-1	-	TRBV7-3	TGTGCCAGCAGCCCGTTTAAGGCAGGGAATGAGCAGTTCTTC	CASSPFKAGNEQFF
TRBD2	TRBJ2-1	-	TRBV9	TGTGCCAGCAGCGTAGGGTTCCTAGCGGGCAATGAGCAGTTCTTC	CASSVGFLAGNEQFF
TRBD1	TRBJ1-4	-	TRBV28	TGTGCCAGCAGGTCCGGGACAGGGTATGAAAAACTGTTTTTT	CASRSGTGYEKLFF
TRBD2	TRBJ2-3	-	TRBV12-5	TGTGCTAGTGGTCAAGGGACTAGCGGGAGCACAGATACGCAGTATTTT	CASGQGTSGSTDTQYF
-	TRBJ2-7	once	TRBV6-2/TRBV6-3	TGTGCCAGCAGTTACTCGGGGCTATACGAGCAGTACTTC	CASSYSGLYEQYF
-	TRBJ2-3	-	TRBV3-1/TRBV3-2	TGTGCCAGCAGCCACCCGTCCGGGGGAGATACGCAGTATTTT	CASSHPSGGDTQYF
TRBD1	TRBJ2-3	once	TRBV4-3	TGCGCCAGCAGCCAATCCCAGCGTCAGGGGGCCGGGGGAGATACGCAGTATTTT	CASSQSQRQGAGGDTQYF
TRBD2	TRBJ2-2	-	TRBV3-1/TRBV3-2	TGTGCCAGCAGGCCGCGGGGGGGCCCAACGAACACCGGGGAGCTGTTTTTT	CASRPRGGPTNTGELFF
TRBD2	TRBJ2-3	-	TRBV3-1/TRBV3-2	TGTGCCAGCAGCCAAGGTTTAGCGGGAGCAGGTTTCCGCACAGATACGCAGTATTTT	CASSQGLAGAGFRTDTQYF
-	TRBJ2-3	-	TRBV5-1	TGCGCCAGCAGCTGGACAGTCTTGGGCACAGATACGCAGTATTTT	CASSWTVLGTDTQYF
-	TRBJ2-3	-	TRBV7-9	TGTGCCAGCAGCTTAGCGCTCCCTGGCACAGATACGCAGTATTTT	CASSLALPGTDTQYF